Below, 11 T cell receptor beta chains from the same sample are listed, as sequenced in a study of beta chain features in type 1 diabetes. Broader study findings: Shortening that was moderate but significant affected the TCRB CDR3s of Type 1 diabetes patients in all four CD4+ subsets.

These receptors are not linked to any known antigen. TCRB transcripts that were expressed got sequenced, as all of the isolated RNA had been reverse transcribed. Using immunoSEQ multiplex PCR, the repertoire was profiled, and TCRdb retains in-frame clones only, with some absent. In the table there are about 47,000 clones, just under 45% of which are singletons. The sequencing sample was made of stem cell memory CD4+ T cells from blood. The receptor set was obtained from a young man with type 1 diabetes.

This chain uses TRBV28 with TRBJ2-7; 10 bases are shared with TRBD1. Trimming cost V 5 bases and J 6 bases; bases outside gene matches: 10. Germline values: CDR1 MDHEN, CDR2 SYDVKM. This CDR3 region has 15 residues. The CDR3 here is CASSPGGQGGLEQYF. The CDR3 DNA reads TGTGCCAGCAGTCCAGGCGGACAGGGGGGCCTCGAGCAGTACTTC.

The chain couples TRBV5-1 to TRBJ2-7, with 8 bases fitting TRBD2. The J segment lost 3 bases and the V segment lost 3 bases, leaving 11 bases of the junction unmatched. This CDR3 region has 16 residues. Germline CDR1 SGHRS, CDR2 YFSETQ. As DNA, the CDR3 is TGCGCCAGCAGCTATTTCGGGGGGGGAGTCAACTACGAGCAGTACTTC. This sequence encodes CASSYFGGGVNYEQYF.

In DNA form, the CDR3 reads TGTGCCAGCAGCTTCCGCGGGACAGGTCGCGATGGCTACACCTTC. It codes for CASSFRGTGRDGYTF. The genes are TRBV7-9 and TRBJ1-2; 8 bases are shared with TRBD1. CDR3 length: 15 amino acids. The germline V gene encodes CDR1 SEHNR and CDR2 FQNEAQ (reference sequence). The junction had 9 bases not matched to a gene; V was cut back by 3 bases and J by 6 bases.

This clone was picked up a small number of times. This chain uses TRBV7-2 with TRBJ2-5; the match to TRBD2 covers 11 bases. CDR1 and CDR2 from the germline V gene are SGHTA and FQGNSA. CDR3 length equals 15 residues. Trimming took 5 bases from V and 4 from J; bases not matched to a gene: 6. Here the CDR3 reads CASSTSGSSGETQYF. The DNA of the CDR3 is TGTGCCAGCAGCACTAGCGGGAGTTCAGGAGAGACCCAGTACTTC.

The chain recombines TRBV29-1 with TRBJ2-7, with TRBD2 matching 9 bases. CDR3 length: 14 residues. Losses at the gene ends were 8 bases for V and 1 base for J; bases not matched to a gene: 9. Germline V gene data show CDR1 as SQVTM and CDR2 as ANQGSEA. The CDR3 loop reads CSRRVAGVSYEQYF. DNA of the CDR3: TGCAGCCGCCGGGTAGCGGGAGTATCCTACGAGCAGTACTTC.

The V and J genes are TRBV4-1 and TRBJ1-2; 7 positions agree with TRBD1. The J segment lost 3 bases and the V segment lost 0 bases, leaving 4 bases of the junction unmatched. Germline CDR1 is MGHRA and CDR2 is YSYEKL. CDR3 size: 15 residues. The CDR3 sequence is CASSQEVGGYYGYTF. The CDR3 DNA follows: TGCGCCAGCAGCCAAGAAGTAGGGGGCTACTATGGCTACACCTTC.

The gene calls are TRBV7-2 and TRBJ2-1; the match to TRBD2 covers 8 bases. J was trimmed by 7 bases and V by 3 bases; bases with no gene match: 8. This CDR3 contains 15 residues. The germline V gene has CDR1 SGHTA and CDR2 FQGNSA. The DNA for the CDR3 is TGTGCCAGCAGCTTCACTGGACTAGCCGTTAATGAGCAGTTCTTC. Its protein product is CASSFTGLAVNEQFF.

This clone was observed once. The gene calls are TRBV15 and TRBJ2-1; D is undetermined. Germline loops: CDR1 LNHNV, CDR2 YYDKDF (reference sequence). CDR3 length: 16 residues. Between the trimmed V and J ends, which lost 1 base and 3 bases, there was a span of 13 bases. CDR3 coding DNA: TGTGCCACCAGCAGAGGCAGAAAGAACCTCTACAATGAGCAGTTCTTC. Translating gives CATSRGRKNLYNEQFF. Full variable domain (missing parts from reference TRBV15 and TRBJ2-1): DAMVIQNPRYQVTQFGKPVTLSCSQTLNHNVMYWYQQKSSQAPKLLFHYYDKDFNNEADTPDNFQSRRPNTSFCFLDIRSPGLGDTAMYLCATSRGRKNLYNEQFFGPGTRLTVL.

The V and J genes are TRBV28 and TRBJ2-2, with D unresolved. Germline CDR1 is MDHEN and CDR2 is SYDVKM. With 2 bases removed from V and 5 bases from J, the gap between germline ends came to 12 bases. This CDR3 has 15 residues. CDR3: CASSLSAAGTGELFF. The CDR3 DNA sequence: TGTGCCAGCAGTTTAAGCGCAGCTGGGACCGGGGAGCTGTTTTTT.

DNA for the CDR3: TGTGCCAGCAGGGGCGCTTTGTTTGGCTACACCTTC. Its translation is CASRGALFGYTF. This chain joins TRBV6-5 and TRBJ1-2; no reliable D call. CDR3 length: 12 amino acids. Trimming removed 6 bases at V and 7 bases at J, with 12 bases between. Looked up from germline, CDR1 is MNHEY and CDR2 is SVGAGI.

The V gene is TRBV5-1, the J gene TRBJ2-7; possibly TRBD2 for D (6 bases). The CDR3 contains 15 residues. V lost 0 bases and J lost 6, with 16 bases in between. Per germline, CDR1 SGHRS and CDR2 YFSETQ. CDR3 sequence: CASSLAGGGLREQYF. CDR3 nucleotides: TGCGCCAGCAGCTTGGCCGGGGGTGGGTTGCGCGAGCAGTACTTC.